The 30 T cell receptor beta chains reported below all come from one sample, sequenced in a study of blood T cell repertoires in COVID-19. Using immunoSEQ multiplex PCR, the repertoire was profiled, and TCRdb retains in-frame clones only, with some absent. The sample consists of roughly 240,000 clones, approximately 88% of them appearing once. Sequencing was done on a sample of PBMCs or T cells enriched from blood (not recorded which). The receptor source for this set is a woman aged 25 to 45 with acute COVID-19.

The chain links TRBV28 to TRBJ1-2; 8 nucleotides line up with TRBD1. Unmatched junction bases numbered 6, after V lost 5 bases and J lost 4 bases. Germline CDR1 reads MDHEN; CDR2 reads SYDVKM. CDR3 length: 14 amino acids. The CDR3 nucleotides are TGTGCCAGCAGTCTCCAGGGGGCGGGCTATGGCTACACCTTC. Encoded protein: CASSLQGAGYGYTF.

This clone was recorded once. The chain uses TRBV6-2 or TRBV6-3 and TRBJ1-2, with 7 bases fitting TRBD1. The CDR3 consists of 14 residues. Trimming cost V 6 bases and J 2 bases; bases outside gene matches: 6. Germline V CDR1 and CDR2: MNHEY, SVGEGT. The CDR3 loop reads CASSTGDANYGYTF. In nucleotides, the CDR3 is TGTGCCAGCAGCACAGGGGACGCGAACTATGGCTACACCTTC.

The count of this clone is one. The CDR3 DNA sequence: TGTGCCAGCAGTTACCGGGGACAGGCATACAATGAGCAGTTCTTC. Translation: CASSYRGQAYNEQFF. The genes are TRBV6-2 or TRBV6-3 and TRBJ2-1, with TRBD1 matching 8 bases. The CDR3 loop spans 15 amino acids. V shed 2 bases and J 4 bases; nucleotides not matched to a gene: 4. In germline, CDR1 is MNHEY, CDR2 SVGEGT.

For this clone: A read error may produce the germline difference seen at one junction end. V is TRBV6-5 and J is TRBJ2-2, with D perhaps TRBD1 (5 bases). Germline CDR1 is MNHEY and CDR2 is SVGAGI. The CDR3 runs 14 residues. CDR3: CASGRAGNTRELFF. CDR3 nucleotide sequence: TGTGCCAGCGGTCGGGCAGGGAACACCAGGGAGCTGTTTTTT.

The J gene is TRBJ1-6, the V gene TRBV10-1; tentative D call: TRBD1 (6 bases). The CDR3 extends over 13 amino acids. Germline V CDR1 and CDR2: WNHNN, SYGVQD (reference sequence). Trimming left V 6 bases short and J 8 bases short, with 11 bases between. CDR3 nucleotide sequence: TGCGCCAGCAGGGACAACAGGGATTCACCCCTCCACTTT. Its protein product is CASRDNRDSPLHF.

The rearrangement links TRBV19 to TRBJ2-6; maybe TRBD2 (7 bases). Germline V gives CDR1 LNHDA, CDR2 SQIVND (reference sequence). V shed 7 bases and J shed 0 bases, with 22 bases lying between them. The CDR3 length is 19 residues. The CDR3 nucleotides are TGTGCCAGTACCGATAGGGGGGGCAGTCCTAGCTCTGGGGCCAACGTCCTGACTTTC. This codes for CASTDRGGSPSSGANVLTF.

This chain connects TRBV7-9 to TRBJ2-1, with 10 bases identical to TRBD2. Germline lookup yields CDR1 SEHNR and CDR2 FQNEAQ (reference sequence). V trimming: 6 bases; J trimming: 9 bases; junction bases outside the gene matches: 8. The CDR3 spans 14 residues. The CDR3 DNA sequence: TGTGCCAGCAGGTGGGCGGCTAGCGGGGGTGAGCAGTTCTTC. Its protein is CASRWAASGGEQFF.

The chain's CDR3 is CASRSGQVAEAFF. CDR3 nucleotide sequence: TGTGCCAGCAGATCAGGACAGGTCGCTGAAGCTTTCTTT. The chain employs TRBV7-9 and TRBJ1-1, with 7 bases that match TRBD1. In germline, CDR1 is SEHNR, CDR2 FQNEAQ (reference sequence). The V and J ends lost 6 bases and 6 bases, in that order; junction bases with no gene match: 7. The length of the CDR3 is 13 residues.

This chain joins TRBV27 and TRBJ2-1, with D maybe TRBD1 (5 bases). V gave up 6 bases and J gave up 9 bases, with 9 bases separating them. There are 11 residues in the CDR3. The germline gives CDR1 MNHEY, CDR2 SMNVEV (reference sequence). In DNA, the CDR3 is TGTGCCAGCAGCCAGGGTTTTGAGCAGTTCTTC. It is translated as CASSQGFEQFF.

The chain links TRBV6-5 to TRBJ2-1; D may be TRBD2 (6 bases). The CDR3 is 12 residues long. CDR1 is MNHEY, CDR2 SVGAGI, per germline. Trimming shortened V by 4 bases and J by 8 bases, and 9 bases separated the two germline ends. The CDR3 protein is CASSSTSDEQFF. The CDR3 DNA is TGTGCCAGCAGTTCGACTAGTGATGAGCAGTTCTTC.

This clone was seen a handful of times. The chain couples TRBV7-9 to TRBJ2-1; a possible D gene is TRBD1 (5 bases). The CDR3 covers 12 residues. V was trimmed by 5 bases and J by 10 bases, leaving 12 bases between them. CDR1 and CDR2 (germline): SEHNR, FQNEAQ (reference sequence). CDR3 loop: CASSTTQGEQFF. CDR3 nucleotide sequence: TGTGCCAGCAGCACTACTCAGGGAGAGCAGTTCTTC.

V is TRBV30 and J is TRBJ2-1; TRBD1 is a possible D gene (5 bases). The V and J ends lost 2 bases and 10 bases respectively, with 12 bases between them. Germline CDR1 and CDR2: GTSNPN and SVGIG (reference sequence). The CDR3 loop spans 12 amino acids. The CDR3 bases are TGTGCCTGGAGTCTGACCAGGGAAGAGCAGTTCTTC. Its protein product is CAWSLTREEQFF.

The chain combines TRBV6-6 with TRBJ1-1; D uncertain. The CDR3 is made up of 14 amino acids. Trimming left V 0 bases short and J 4 bases short, with 9 bases between. Germline V gene data show CDR1 as MNHNY and CDR2 as SVGAGI (reference sequence). CDR3 DNA: TGTGCCAGCAGTTACTCAGTAGGAGGCACTGAAGCTTTCTTT. Its translation is CASSYSVGGTEAFF.

This clone was found once. The chain is built from TRBV7-9 and TRBJ1-6; D might be TRBD1 (6 bases). The CDR3 length is 15 residues. The germline CDR1 and CDR2 sequences are SEHNR and FQNEAQ (reference sequence). V was clipped by 0 bases and J by 8 bases, with 11 bases between them. The CDR3 sequence: CASSLAGPGDSPLHF. The CDR3 DNA follows: TGTGCCAGCAGCTTAGCGGGGCCAGGGGATTCACCCCTCCACTTT.

The V call is TRBV2, the J call TRBJ1-3, with 10 nucleotides matching TRBD1. The CDR3 totals 15 residues. From germline, CDR1 is SNHLY and CDR2 FYNNEI. V shed 4 bases, J shed 2 bases, and the junction held 2 bases outside the gene matches. CDR3 nucleotide sequence: TGTGCCAGCAGTGGGGACAGGGGCCCTGGAAACACCATATATTTT. Amino acids: CASSGDRGPGNTIYF.

The chain employs TRBV5-1 and TRBJ2-3; 9 nucleotides align to TRBD2. Unmatched junction bases numbered 1, after V lost 0 bases and J lost 5 bases. In germline, CDR1 is SGHRS, CDR2 YFSETQ. This CDR3 spans 14 amino acids. The CDR3, as DNA: TGCGCCAGCAGCTTGGGCGGGGGGGGAGATACGCAGTATTTT. This encodes CASSLGGGGDTQYF.

This chain connects TRBV4-3 to TRBJ1-3, with a tentative D call TRBD1 (5 bases). The germline CDR1 and CDR2 sequences are LGHNA and YSLEER. V was clipped by 2 bases and J by 7 bases, with 12 bases between them. The CDR3 consists of 14 residues. The CDR3 nucleotides are TGCGCCAGCAGCCAACGAGGCGGGGGGAACACCATATATTTT. This codes for CASSQRGGGNTIYF.

The gene calls are TRBV28 and TRBJ1-1, with D hard to call. The V gene's germline CDR1 is MDHEN and CDR2 SYDVKM. Trimming removed 1 base at V and 13 bases at J, with 16 bases between. CDR3 length: 13 residues. The CDR3 sequence is CASSLSDREVVFF. In DNA form, the CDR3 reads TGTGCCAGCAGTTTATCAGATAGGGAGGTGGTTTTCTTT. The complete variable domain, with remaining parts taken from reference TRBV28 and TRBJ1-1, reads DVKVTQSSRYLVKRTGEKVFLECVQDMDHENMFWYRQDPGLGLRLIYFSYDVKMKEKGDIPEGYSVSREKKERFSLILESASTNQTSMYLCASSLSDREVVFFGQGTRLTVV.

The chain employs TRBV5-6 and TRBJ1-2; 8 bases align to TRBD1. With 10 bases clipped from V and 8 bases from J, the junction kept 13 bases outside the gene matches. CDR3 length: 13 residues. Germline CDR1 and CDR2: SGHDT and YYEEEE. The CDR3 nucleotides read TGTGCCTGCCGGAGGACAGGGTCTTCCGGCTACACCTTC. Encoded protein: CACRRTGSSGYTF.

The chain joins TRBV18 to TRBJ2-5; 7 bases agree with TRBD2. Germline V CDR1 and CDR2: KGHSH, LQKENI. V shed 6 bases and J 5 bases; nucleotides not matched to a gene: 0. This CDR3 is 11 amino acids long. The CDR3 coding sequence is TGTGCCAGCTCGCGGGGGGAGACCCAGTACTTC. This codes for CASSRGETQYF.

The gene calls are TRBV14 and TRBJ2-7; 8 bases map to TRBD1. J was trimmed by 8 bases and V by 3 bases; bases with no gene match: 12. CDR1 and CDR2 from the germline V gene are SGHDN and FVKESK. This CDR3 spans 15 amino acids. The CDR3 region is CASSQDPPGGSKQYF. CDR3 bases: TGTGCCAGCAGCCAGGACCCGCCAGGGGGCTCGAAGCAGTACTTC.

The V and J genes are TRBV9 and TRBJ2-3; 9 bases agree with TRBD2. CDR3 size: 16 residues. With V trimmed by 1 base and J by 2 bases, 5 bases remained unmatched. The germline V gene has CDR1 SGDLS and CDR2 YYNGEE. The CDR3 reads CASSVRSGGPTDTQYF. CDR3 coding DNA: TGTGCCAGCAGCGTACGAAGCGGGGGGCCCACAGATACGCAGTATTTT.

In its sample, this clone was seen once. The chain uses TRBV5-1 and TRBJ1-3, with no clear D. Trimming left V 0 bases short and J 0 bases short, with 10 bases between. The germline gives CDR1 SGHRS, CDR2 YFSETQ. The CDR3 has 16 amino acids. In DNA, the CDR3 is TGCGCCAGCAGCTTGGCTGAACGGAGCTCTGGAAACACCATATATTTT. Translating gives CASSLAERSSGNTIYF.

The chain carries TRBV27 and TRBJ2-7; 8 nucleotides align to TRBD1. Per germline, CDR1 MNHEY and CDR2 SMNVEV (reference sequence). This CDR3 spans 13 amino acids. V shed 3 bases, J shed 3 bases, and the junction held 1 base outside the gene matches. CDR3 loop: CASSFGTGYEQYF. Written as DNA, the CDR3 is TGTGCCAGCAGTTTCGGGACAGGCTACGAGCAGTACTTC.

J is TRBJ1-1 and V is TRBV4-3, with 8 bases that match TRBD1. The CDR3 consists of 15 residues. J lost 1 base, V lost 4 bases, and 5 bases had no gene match. Germline-derived CDR1 and CDR2 are LGHNA and YSLEER. In DNA form, the CDR3 reads TGCGCCAGCAGCCGAGGACAGGGAGAGAACACTGAAGCTTTCTTT. Protein: CASSRGQGENTEAFF.

This chain joins TRBV5-1 and TRBJ2-1; 7 bases align to TRBD1. The J segment lost 1 base and the V segment lost 4 bases, leaving 5 bases of the junction unmatched. Germline CDR1 and CDR2: SGHRS and YFSETQ. This CDR3 is built from 15 residues. CDR3 bases: TGCGCCAGCAGCAAACCGGGACAGTCCTACAATGAGCAGTTCTTC. Translation gives CASSKPGQSYNEQFF.

J is TRBJ2-7 and V is TRBV19; TRBD1 aligns across 9 bases. CDR3 length: 13 residues. Germline loops: CDR1 LNHDA, CDR2 SQIVND (reference sequence). The ends lost 6 bases at V and 6 bases at J; junction bases unmatched: 6. In DNA form, the CDR3 reads TGTGCCAGTAGCCTGACAGGGGGAGTCGAGCAGTACTTC. Encoded protein: CASSLTGGVEQYF.

V gene TRBV7-2 combines with J gene TRBJ2-3; 10 bases are shared with TRBD2. CDR1 is SGHTA, CDR2 FQGNSA, per germline. The trim removed 0 bases at V and 6 bases at J, leaving 12 bases unmatched. The CDR3 has 18 residues. The CDR3 spells CASSLALGGAGGQDTQYF. CDR3 DNA sequence: TGTGCCAGCAGCTTAGCGCTCGGGGGAGCGGGGGGGCAGGATACGCAGTATTTT.

The chain is built from TRBV11-2 and TRBJ2-5; D not resolved. The V gene's germline CDR1 is SGHAT and CDR2 FQNNGV. V gave up 1 base and J gave up 4 bases, with 7 bases separating them. The CDR3 runs to 13 residues. The DNA of the CDR3 is TGTGCCAGCAGCTTAGGTCCCGGAGAGACCCAGTACTTC. Protein sequence: CASSLGPGETQYF.

The rearrangement links TRBV27 to TRBJ1-2; a possible D gene is TRBD1 (5 bases). Trimming pared 1 base from V and 5 bases from J, leaving 8 bases between. There are 13 residues in the CDR3. CDR1 and CDR2 from the germline V gene are MNHEY and SMNVEV (reference sequence). CDR3 sequence reads: CASSLLSGYGYTF. The CDR3 nucleotides are TGTGCCAGCAGTTTATTGTCAGGGTATGGCTACACCTTC.